This TCR beta chain originates from a study of shared clonotypes between healthy human individuals. Study-level background: Samples came from a couple of female and a few male donors aged 18 to 49.

Study-wide findings and caveats: Non-shared clonotypes had lower generation probabilities than those shared by all four donors. A limitation of the genetic and exposure-history diversity represented arose from few donors.

Repertoires were generated with immunoSEQ multiplex PCR, while TCRdb's copy carries only in-frame clones and drops some. The sample holds around 1.6 million clones; 98% are singletons and the top ten take 0.45%. About this clone itself: The antigen is unknown.

Material: naive CD4+ T cells sorted from blood. Indicated subset: CD45RA+ positively selected. The receptor was derived from a man aged 25-40 years in good health.

The CDR3 loop is CSFWGGGGTEAFF. As DNA, the CDR3 is TGCAGCTTCTGGGGGGGAGGTGGCACTGAAGCTTTCTTT. The chain uses TRBV29-1 and TRBJ1-1; D may be TRBD1 (5 bases). CDR3 size: 13 residues. Per the germline V gene, CDR1 is SQVTM and CDR2 is ANQGSEA. The V gene lost 8 bases and the J gene lost 4 bases, with 17 bases spanning the gap.